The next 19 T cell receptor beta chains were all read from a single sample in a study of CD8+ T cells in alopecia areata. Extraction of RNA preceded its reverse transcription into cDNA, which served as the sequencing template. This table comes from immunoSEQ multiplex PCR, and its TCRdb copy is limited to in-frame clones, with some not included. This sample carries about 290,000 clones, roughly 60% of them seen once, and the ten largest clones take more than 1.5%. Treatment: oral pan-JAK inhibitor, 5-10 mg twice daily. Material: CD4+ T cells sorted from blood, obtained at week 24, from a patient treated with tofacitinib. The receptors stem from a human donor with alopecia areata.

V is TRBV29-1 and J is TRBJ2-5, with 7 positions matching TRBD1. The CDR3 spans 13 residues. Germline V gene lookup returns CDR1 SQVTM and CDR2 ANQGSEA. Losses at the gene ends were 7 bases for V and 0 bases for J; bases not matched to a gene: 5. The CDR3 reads CSGGQVYQETQYF. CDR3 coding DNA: TGCAGCGGCGGACAGGTGTACCAAGAGACCCAGTACTTC.

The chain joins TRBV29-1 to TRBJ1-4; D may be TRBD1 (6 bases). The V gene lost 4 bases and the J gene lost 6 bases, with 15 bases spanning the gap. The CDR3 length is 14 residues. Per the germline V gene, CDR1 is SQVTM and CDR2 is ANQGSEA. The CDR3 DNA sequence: TGCAGCGTTGCTTTGGACAGCTTTGATGAAAAACTGTTTTTT. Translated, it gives CSVALDSFDEKLFF.

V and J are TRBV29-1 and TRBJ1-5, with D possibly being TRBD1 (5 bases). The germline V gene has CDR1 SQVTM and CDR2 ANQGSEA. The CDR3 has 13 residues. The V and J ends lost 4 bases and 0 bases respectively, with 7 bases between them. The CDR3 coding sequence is TGCAGCGTTGGGGGGGGTAGCAATCAGCCCCAGCATTTT. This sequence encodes CSVGGGSNQPQHF.

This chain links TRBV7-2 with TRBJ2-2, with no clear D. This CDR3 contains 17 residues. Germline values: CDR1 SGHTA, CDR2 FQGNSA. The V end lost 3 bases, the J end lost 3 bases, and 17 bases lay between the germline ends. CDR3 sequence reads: CASSLARSTLYTGELFF. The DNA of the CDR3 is TGTGCCAGCAGCTTGGCACGGTCCACCCTTTACACCGGGGAGCTGTTTTTT.

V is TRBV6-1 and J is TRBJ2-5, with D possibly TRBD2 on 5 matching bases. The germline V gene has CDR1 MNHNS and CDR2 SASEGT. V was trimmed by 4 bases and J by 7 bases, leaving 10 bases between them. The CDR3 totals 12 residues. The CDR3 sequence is CASSVELGTQYF. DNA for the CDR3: TGTGCCAGCAGTGTTGAACTAGGGACCCAGTACTTC.

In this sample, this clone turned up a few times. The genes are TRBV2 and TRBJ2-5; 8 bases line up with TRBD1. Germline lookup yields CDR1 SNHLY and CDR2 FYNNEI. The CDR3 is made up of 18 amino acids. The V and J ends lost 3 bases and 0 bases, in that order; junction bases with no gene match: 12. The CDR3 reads CASSDSRGPRTYQETQYF. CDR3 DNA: TGTGCCAGCAGTGACTCCAGGGGGCCCCGAACGTACCAAGAGACCCAGTACTTC.

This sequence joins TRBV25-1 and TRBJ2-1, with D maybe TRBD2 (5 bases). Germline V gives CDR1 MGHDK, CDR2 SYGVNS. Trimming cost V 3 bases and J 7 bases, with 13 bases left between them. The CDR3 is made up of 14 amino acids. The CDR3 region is CASSDSYRGNEQFF. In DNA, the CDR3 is TGTGCCAGCAGTGACTCGTACCGGGGAAATGAGCAGTTCTTC. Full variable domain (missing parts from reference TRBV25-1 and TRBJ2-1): EADIYQTPRYLVIGTGKKITLECSQTMGHDKMYWYQQDPGMELHLIHYSYGVNSTEKGDLSSESTVSRIRTEHFPLTLESARPSHTSQYLCASSDSYRGNEQFFGPGTRLTVL.

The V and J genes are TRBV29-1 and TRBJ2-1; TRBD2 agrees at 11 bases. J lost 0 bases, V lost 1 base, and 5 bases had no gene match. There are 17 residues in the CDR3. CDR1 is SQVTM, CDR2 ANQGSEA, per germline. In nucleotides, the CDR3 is TGCAGCGTTGAAGGTGCTAGCGGGGGGAGCTCCTACAATGAGCAGTTCTTC. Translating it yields CSVEGASGGSSYNEQFF.

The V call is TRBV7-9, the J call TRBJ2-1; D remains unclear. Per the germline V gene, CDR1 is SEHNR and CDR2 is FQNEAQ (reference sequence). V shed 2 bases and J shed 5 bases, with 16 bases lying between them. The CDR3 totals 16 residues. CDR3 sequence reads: CASSLLGWGFDNEQFF. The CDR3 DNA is TGTGCCAGCAGCTTACTAGGGTGGGGTTTCGACAATGAGCAGTTCTTC.

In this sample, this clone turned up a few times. The DNA of the CDR3 is TGTGCCAGCAGCCCGGACAGTGATAGCAATCAGCCCCAGCATTTT. Encoded protein: CASSPDSDSNQPQHF. The gene calls are TRBV11-2 and TRBJ1-5; TRBD1 might be the D (6 bases). V was clipped by 5 bases and J by 0 bases, with 11 bases between them. The CDR3 is made up of 15 amino acids. Looked up from germline, CDR1 is SGHAT and CDR2 is FQNNGV.

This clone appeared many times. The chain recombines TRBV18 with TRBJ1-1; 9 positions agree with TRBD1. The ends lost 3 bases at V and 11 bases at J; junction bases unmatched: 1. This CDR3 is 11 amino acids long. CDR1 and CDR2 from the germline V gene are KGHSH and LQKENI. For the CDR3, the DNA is TGTGCCAGCTCACCCGGACAGGGGGCTTTCTTT. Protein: CASSPGQGAFF.

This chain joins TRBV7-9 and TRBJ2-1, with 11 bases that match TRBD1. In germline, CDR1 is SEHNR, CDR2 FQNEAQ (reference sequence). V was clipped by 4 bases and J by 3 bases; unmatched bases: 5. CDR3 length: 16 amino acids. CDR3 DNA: TGTGCCAGCAGCTGGTCCGGGACAGGGGGCTACAATGAGCAGTTCTTC. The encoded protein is CASSWSGTGGYNEQFF.

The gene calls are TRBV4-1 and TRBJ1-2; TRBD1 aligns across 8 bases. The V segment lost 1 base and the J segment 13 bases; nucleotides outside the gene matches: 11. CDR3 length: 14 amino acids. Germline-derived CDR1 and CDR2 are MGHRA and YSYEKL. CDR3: CASSQVGGTGLITF. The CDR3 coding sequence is TGCGCCAGCAGCCAAGTGGGTGGGACAGGACTAATCACCTTC.

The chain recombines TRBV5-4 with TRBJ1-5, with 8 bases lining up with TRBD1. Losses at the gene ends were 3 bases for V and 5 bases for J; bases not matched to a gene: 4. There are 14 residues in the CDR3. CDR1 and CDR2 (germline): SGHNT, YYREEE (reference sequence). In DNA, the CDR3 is TGTGCCAGCAGCTCACAGGGGGTTGATCAGCCCCAGCATTTT. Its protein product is CASSSQGVDQPQHF.

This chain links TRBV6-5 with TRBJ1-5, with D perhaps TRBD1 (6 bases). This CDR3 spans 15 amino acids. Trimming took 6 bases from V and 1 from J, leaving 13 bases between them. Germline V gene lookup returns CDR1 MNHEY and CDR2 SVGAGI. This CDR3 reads CASRSVQGSNQPQHF. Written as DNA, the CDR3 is TGTGCCAGCAGAAGCGTACAGGGAAGCAATCAGCCCCAGCATTTT.

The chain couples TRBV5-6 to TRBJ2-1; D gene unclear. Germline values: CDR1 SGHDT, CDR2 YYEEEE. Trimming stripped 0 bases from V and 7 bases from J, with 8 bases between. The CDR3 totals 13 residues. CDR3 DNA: TGTGCCAGCAGCTTGGAAGCGCGGAATGAGCAGTTCTTC. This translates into CASSLEARNEQFF.

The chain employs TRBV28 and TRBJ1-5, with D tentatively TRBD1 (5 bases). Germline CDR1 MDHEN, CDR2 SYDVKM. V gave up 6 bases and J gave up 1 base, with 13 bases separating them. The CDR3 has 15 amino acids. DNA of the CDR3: TGTGCCAGCAGCGCAAGACAGTTAAGCAATCAGCCCCAGCATTTT. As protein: CASSARQLSNQPQHF.

The CDR3 bases are TGTGCCAGCAGTTTGTACCCCGGACCTCCATACTATGGCTACACCTTC. Translation gives CASSLYPGPPYYGYTF. The V and J genes are TRBV6-5 and TRBJ1-2; D not resolved. The CDR3 runs 16 residues. Per the germline V gene, CDR1 is MNHEY and CDR2 is SVGAGI. The ends were cut back, 4 bases at V and 3 bases at J, with 18 bases in the middle.

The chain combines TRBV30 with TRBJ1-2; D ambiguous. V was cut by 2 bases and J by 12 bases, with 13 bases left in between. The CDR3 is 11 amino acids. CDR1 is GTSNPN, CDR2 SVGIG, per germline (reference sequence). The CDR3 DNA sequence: TGTGCCTGGAGTTTTGAGCAGAGGCACACCTTC. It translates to CAWSFEQRHTF.